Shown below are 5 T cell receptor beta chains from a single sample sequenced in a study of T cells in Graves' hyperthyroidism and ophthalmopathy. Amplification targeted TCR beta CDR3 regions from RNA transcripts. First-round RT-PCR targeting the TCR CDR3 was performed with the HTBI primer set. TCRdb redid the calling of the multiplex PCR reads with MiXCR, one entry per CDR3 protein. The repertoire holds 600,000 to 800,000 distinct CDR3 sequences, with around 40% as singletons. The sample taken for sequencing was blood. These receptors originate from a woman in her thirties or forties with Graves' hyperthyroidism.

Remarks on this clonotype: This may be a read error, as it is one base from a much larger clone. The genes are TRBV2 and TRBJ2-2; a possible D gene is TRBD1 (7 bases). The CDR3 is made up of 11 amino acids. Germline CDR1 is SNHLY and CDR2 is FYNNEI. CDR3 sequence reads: CTSRGEGELFF. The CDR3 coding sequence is TGTACCAGCAGGGGGGAGGGGGAGCTGTTTTTT.

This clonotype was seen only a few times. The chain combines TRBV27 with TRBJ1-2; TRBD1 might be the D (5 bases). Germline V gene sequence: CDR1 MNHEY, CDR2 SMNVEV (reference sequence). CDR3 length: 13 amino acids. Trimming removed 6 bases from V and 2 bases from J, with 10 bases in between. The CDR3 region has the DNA TGTGCCAGCAGGGCAGGGTGGAACTATGGCTACACCTTC. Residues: CASRAGWNYGYTF.

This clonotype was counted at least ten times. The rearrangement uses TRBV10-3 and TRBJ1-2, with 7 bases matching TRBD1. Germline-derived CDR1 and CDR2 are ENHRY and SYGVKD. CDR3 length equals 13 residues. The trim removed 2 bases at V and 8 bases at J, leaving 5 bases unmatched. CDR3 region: CAISEATGVGYTF. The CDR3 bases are TGTGCCATCAGTGAGGCCACAGGGGTCGGCTACACCTTC.

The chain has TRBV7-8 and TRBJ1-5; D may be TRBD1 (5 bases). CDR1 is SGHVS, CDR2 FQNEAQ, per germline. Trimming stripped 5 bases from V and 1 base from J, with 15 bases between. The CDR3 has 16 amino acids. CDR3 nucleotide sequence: TGTGCCAGCAGCGTTACAGATCAGGGAAGCAATCAGCCCCAGCATTTT. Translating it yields CASSVTDQGSNQPQHF.

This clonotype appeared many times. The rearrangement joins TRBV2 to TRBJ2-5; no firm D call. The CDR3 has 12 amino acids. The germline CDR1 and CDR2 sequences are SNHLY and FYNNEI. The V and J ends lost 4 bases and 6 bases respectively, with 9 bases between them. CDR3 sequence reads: CASSAAEKTQYF. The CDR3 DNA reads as TGTGCCAGCAGTGCAGCCGAAAAGACCCAGTACTTC.